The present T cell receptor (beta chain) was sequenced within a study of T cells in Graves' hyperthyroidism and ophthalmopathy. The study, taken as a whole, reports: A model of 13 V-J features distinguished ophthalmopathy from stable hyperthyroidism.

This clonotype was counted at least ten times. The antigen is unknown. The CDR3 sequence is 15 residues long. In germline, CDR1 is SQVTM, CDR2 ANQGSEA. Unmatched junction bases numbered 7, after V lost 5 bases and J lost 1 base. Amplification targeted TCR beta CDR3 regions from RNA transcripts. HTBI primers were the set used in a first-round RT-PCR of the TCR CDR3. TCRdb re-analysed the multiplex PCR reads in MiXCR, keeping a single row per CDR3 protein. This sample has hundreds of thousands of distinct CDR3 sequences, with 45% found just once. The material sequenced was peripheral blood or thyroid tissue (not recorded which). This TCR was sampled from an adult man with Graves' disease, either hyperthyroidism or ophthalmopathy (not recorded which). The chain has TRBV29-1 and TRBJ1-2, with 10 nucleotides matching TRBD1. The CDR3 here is CSVRGTGEDNYGYTF. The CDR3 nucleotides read TGCAGCGTTAGAGGGACAGGGGAGGATAACTATGGCTACACCTTC.